One sample yielded the 25 T cell receptor beta chains listed below, sequenced in a study of cytotoxic CD8 clonotypes in ibrutinib-treated CLL. Some clones are missing from TCRdb's copy, which holds only in-frame ones; the method was immunoSEQ multiplex PCR. The sample consists of 250,000 to 350,000 clones, approximately 79% of them appearing once. The material sequenced was PBMCs, taken at disease progression, from a patient treated with ibrutinib. The receptor source for this set is a human donor with chronic lymphocytic leukemia.

The V and J genes are TRBV18 and TRBJ2-7; D may be TRBD2 (6 bases). CDR3 length: 15 residues. Germline assignment: CDR1 KGHSH and CDR2 LQKENI. Trimming pared 0 bases from V and 2 bases from J, leaving 11 bases between. The chain's CDR3 is CASSPPGGGTYEQYF. The CDR3 DNA follows: TGTGCCAGCTCACCACCGGGGGGAGGCACCTACGAGCAGTACTTC.

The rearrangement uses TRBV6-1 and TRBJ1-6; no definite D call. Germline assignment: CDR1 MNHNS and CDR2 SASEGT. The CDR3 length is 16 residues. V was shortened by 2 bases and J by 10 bases, with 18 bases between the two germline ends. This CDR3 is CASSERWTVGLSPLHF. The CDR3 coding sequence is TGTGCCAGCAGTGAAAGGTGGACGGTGGGGTTATCACCCCTCCACTTT.

This clone was counted only a few times. The rearrangement uses TRBV10-1 and TRBJ2-2; no clear D gene. Germline V CDR1 and CDR2: WNHNN, SYGVQD (reference sequence). This CDR3 has 12 residues. V gave up 0 bases and J gave up 7 bases, with 3 bases separating them. The CDR3 DNA reads as TGCGCCAGCAGTGAGTCAAACGGGGAGCTGTTTTTT. It encodes CASSESNGELFF.

The chain couples TRBV19 to TRBJ2-7, with TRBD2 matching 8 bases. Germline CDR1 is LNHDA and CDR2 is SQIVND (reference sequence). This CDR3 spans 15 amino acids. The trim removed 3 bases at V and 6 bases at J, leaving 10 bases unmatched. The CDR3 loop reads CASSIRSGRISEQYF. The CDR3 coding sequence is TGTGCCAGTAGTATTCGGAGCGGGAGAATCTCCGAGCAGTACTTC.

The gene calls are TRBV7-3 and TRBJ2-3; the match to TRBD2 covers 14 bases. Germline assignment: CDR1 SGHTA and CDR2 FQGTGA. This CDR3 comprises 15 residues. The V gene end was trimmed by 5 bases and the J gene end by 4 bases; junction bases not matched to a gene: 2. CDR3 in DNA: TGTGCCAGCAGCCCGGGACTAGCGGGAGCAGATACGCAGTATTTT. This encodes CASSPGLAGADTQYF.

This rearrangement joins TRBV11-2 to TRBJ1-2; unclear D gene. CDR3 length: 16 amino acids. Trimming removed 1 base at V and 4 bases at J, with 16 bases between. Germline lookup yields CDR1 SGHAT and CDR2 FQNNGV. CDR3 nucleotide sequence: TGTGCCAGCAGCTTAGGGGTGAGGGTCGGTACCTATGGCTACACCTTC. Translation gives CASSLGVRVGTYGYTF. The full variable domain, rest sourced from reference TRBV11-2 and TRBJ1-2, is EAGVAQSPRYKIIEKRQSVAFWCNPISGHATLYWYQQILGQGPKLLIQFQNNGVVDDSQLPKDRFSAERLKGVDSTLKIQPAKLEDSAVYLCASSLGVRVGTYGYTFGSGTRLTVV.

The chain is built from TRBV28 and TRBJ1-1; D not certain. Per germline, CDR1 MDHEN and CDR2 SYDVKM. The CDR3 covers 13 residues. Trimming shortened V by 6 bases and J by 1 base, and 9 bases separated the two germline ends. CDR3 nucleotides: TGTGCCAGCAGGAGGACGGCGAACACTGAAGCTTTCTTT. Translated, it gives CASRRTANTEAFF.

This chain connects TRBV6-6 to TRBJ2-7, with TRBD1 identical over 9 bases. Germline lookup yields CDR1 MNHNY and CDR2 SVGAGI (reference sequence). The V and J ends lost 2 bases and 6 bases, in that order; junction bases with no gene match: 11. The CDR3 is 16 amino acids. The CDR3 protein is CASSYQGQGELSEQYF. CDR3 coding DNA: TGTGCCAGCAGTTACCAGGGACAGGGTGAGCTATCCGAGCAGTACTTC.

This chain links TRBV2 with TRBJ2-7, with 10 bases fitting TRBD2. CDR1 is SNHLY, CDR2 FYNNEI, per germline. The trim removed 2 bases at V and 6 bases at J, leaving 7 bases unmatched. The CDR3 runs to 15 residues. CDR3 sequence reads: CASSERLAGSREQYF. The CDR3 DNA reads TGTGCCAGCAGTGAACGACTAGCGGGTTCTCGCGAGCAGTACTTC.

The sample holds one count of this clone. The chain joins TRBV7-9 to TRBJ2-7, with D possibly being TRBD1 (6 bases). V lost 4 bases to trimming and J lost 0 bases, with 16 bases between them. Germline CDR1 and CDR2: SEHNR and FQNEAQ (reference sequence). The CDR3 is 16 residues long. Written as DNA, the CDR3 is TGTGCCAGCAGCTCACAAAACAGGGCCGGCTCCTACGAGCAGTACTTC. Protein: CASSSQNRAGSYEQYF. Full variable domain (outside the CDR3, taken from reference TRBV7-9 and TRBJ2-7): DTGVSQNPRHKITKRGQNVTFRCDPISEHNRLYWYRQTLGQGPEFLTYFQNEAQLEKSRLLSDRFSAERPKGSFSTLEIQRTEQGDSAMYLCASSSQNRAGSYEQYFGPGTRLTVT.

This clone was counted only a few times. The CDR3 nucleotides read TGTGCCAGTAAGGCGGGGCCTGGAAACACCATATATTTT. Translated: CASKAGPGNTIYF. The chain has TRBV19 and TRBJ1-3; possible D gene TRBD1, 5 bases. Germline V gene data show CDR1 as LNHDA and CDR2 as SQIVND (reference sequence). The CDR3 spans 13 residues. Trimming stripped 7 bases from V and 2 bases from J, with 9 bases between.

This chain links TRBV4-3 with TRBJ2-7; D call uncertain. Looked up from germline, CDR1 is LGHNA and CDR2 is YSLEER. There are 14 residues in the CDR3. Trimming stripped 4 bases from V and 2 bases from J, with 12 bases between. The CDR3 DNA follows: TGCGCCAGCAGCCTAGGTGGCGAAACCTACGAGCAGTACTTC. Protein: CASSLGGETYEQYF.

This CDR3 is CASSLGGTYEQYF. CDR3 nucleotides: TGTGCCAGCTCCCTCGGGGGGACCTACGAGCAGTACTTC. The chain has TRBV18 and TRBJ2-7; 7 bases line up with TRBD2. Germline V gene sequence: CDR1 KGHSH, CDR2 LQKENI. Trimming cost V 6 bases and J 2 bases; bases outside gene matches: 4. This CDR3 is 13 amino acids long. The variable domain in full, completed from reference TRBV18 and TRBJ2-7, reads NAGVMQNPRHLVRRRGQEARLRCSPMKGHSHVYWYRQLPEEGLKFMVYLQKENIIDESGMPKERFSAEFPKEGPSILRIQQVVRGDSAAYFCASSLGGTYEQYFGPGTRLTVT.

This chain connects TRBV2 to TRBJ2-1, with TRBD2 matching 11 bases. Losses at the gene ends were 2 bases for V and 9 bases for J; bases not matched to a gene: 6. Germline V lookup: CDR1 SNHLY, CDR2 FYNNEI. CDR3 length equals 15 residues. The CDR3 sequence: CASSELLAGVGEQFF. The CDR3 nucleotides are TGTGCCAGCAGTGAATTACTAGCGGGAGTTGGTGAGCAGTTCTTC.

V usage is TRBV5-6 and J usage is TRBJ2-7, with 9 bases identical to TRBD1. This CDR3 region has 17 residues. Losses at the gene ends were 0 bases for V and 0 bases for J; bases not matched to a gene: 7. Per the germline V gene, CDR1 is SGHDT and CDR2 is YYEEEE. CDR3 protein: CASSLVFDRGISYEQYF. CDR3 in DNA: TGTGCCAGCAGCTTGGTTTTTGACAGGGGGATCTCCTACGAGCAGTACTTC.

CDR3: CASSRDRNIDEQYF. DNA for the CDR3: TGTGCCAGCAGCCGGGACAGGAACATCGACGAGCAGTACTTC. The chain carries TRBV6-6 and TRBJ2-7, with 8 bases lining up with TRBD1. V shed 6 bases and J 5 bases; nucleotides not matched to a gene: 9. CDR3 length equals 14 residues. Germline CDR1 and CDR2: MNHNY and SVGAGI (reference sequence).

The genes are TRBV10-2 and TRBJ1-5, with a tentative D call TRBD1 (6 bases). The CDR3 is 15 residues long. Trimming left V 3 bases short and J 5 bases short, with 14 bases between. The germline V gene encodes CDR1 WSHSY and CDR2 SAAADI. The DNA for the CDR3 is TGCGCCAGCAGTGACGCGGACTGGACAGATCAGCCCCAGCATTTT. Residues: CASSDADWTDQPQHF.

This rearrangement joins TRBV4-1 to TRBJ2-7; D may be TRBD2 (5 bases). Per the germline V gene, CDR1 is MGHRA and CDR2 is YSYEKL. Trimming stripped 1 base from V and 12 bases from J, with 13 bases between. CDR3 length: 12 amino acids. The CDR3, as DNA: TGCGCCAGCAGCCAAGGTTTCGGGGAAATGTACTTC. Protein sequence: CASSQGFGEMYF.

This clone was detected only once. The V call is TRBV7-8, the J call TRBJ2-7; the match to TRBD2 covers 7 bases. Germline loops: CDR1 SGHVS, CDR2 FQNEAQ. The CDR3 sequence is 16 residues long. After removal of 1 base from V and 6 bases from J, the junction contained 12 bases not matched to a gene. The CDR3 bases are TGTGCCAGCAGCTTAGAGGCGGGCGGGAGTCAGAGCGAGCAGTACTTC. Residues: CASSLEAGGSQSEQYF.

This clone came up a few times. This chain connects TRBV5-1 to TRBJ1-2; 8 bases map to TRBD1. The CDR3 covers 14 residues. Trimming at V came to 5 bases and at J to 4 bases, leaving 7 bases not matched to a gene. CDR1 SGHRS and CDR2 YFSETQ come from the germline V gene. The CDR3 nucleotides are TGCGCCAGCAGTTCCGGACAGGGTGGCTATGGCTACACCTTC. This gives the protein CASSSGQGGYGYTF.

J is TRBJ2-2 and V is TRBV27; no definite D call. Looked up from germline, CDR1 is MNHEY and CDR2 is SMNVEV (reference sequence). The V end was cut by 0 bases, the J end by 5 bases, with 4 bases between. The CDR3 loop spans 13 amino acids. CDR3 in amino acids: CASSLSGTGELFF. The CDR3 DNA reads as TGTGCCAGCAGTTTATCCGGTACCGGGGAGCTGTTTTTT.

The rearrangement links TRBV18 to TRBJ1-5; D call uncertain. The CDR3 spans 14 residues. Between the trimmed V and J ends, which lost 6 bases and 4 bases, there was a span of 13 bases. Germline CDR1 is KGHSH and CDR2 is LQKENI. CDR3 bases: TGTGCCAGCTCCCGATCGGACGGGAATCAGCCCCAGCATTTT. Residues: CASSRSDGNQPQHF.

This chain connects TRBV4-1 to TRBJ2-7; 8 bases agree with TRBD1. Germline V gene lookup returns CDR1 MGHRA and CDR2 YSYEKL. The trim removed 1 base at V and 1 base at J, leaving 3 bases unmatched. This CDR3 has 15 amino acids. CDR3 DNA: TGCGCCAGCAGCCAAGTGGGACAGGCTTCCTACGAGCAGTACTTC. It specifies CASSQVGQASYEQYF.

CDR3 in DNA: TGTGCCAGCAGTTTAAGGTTCGGGTTGAATCAGCCCCAGCATTTT. Protein product: CASSLRFGLNQPQHF. The rearrangement uses TRBV28 and TRBJ1-5, with D unresolved. Germline V gene sequence: CDR1 MDHEN, CDR2 SYDVKM. V was pared by 2 bases and J by 4 bases, with 12 bases between. CDR3 length: 15 residues.

The chain carries TRBV4-1 and TRBJ1-2; D is uncertain. Trimming left V 1 base short and J 4 bases short, with 13 bases between. CDR1 and CDR2 (germline): MGHRA, YSYEKL. The CDR3 length is 15 residues. As DNA, the CDR3 is TGCGCCAGCAGCCAAGTGCCGGACGCTTTCTATGGCTACACCTTC. Residues: CASSQVPDAFYGYTF.